The rows below give T cell receptor beta chains drawn from one sample of a study of blood T cell repertoires in COVID-19. The method was immunoSEQ multiplex PCR; TCRdb's version includes in-frame clones alone and lacks a portion of them. The table includes around 200,000 clones, 87% detected once. Input material: peripheral blood. The receptors come from a man aged 35 to 55 with active or convalescent COVID-19. Each CDR3 is given with its conserved first and last residue. D genes are given only for firm matches. Rows may omit the clone size; those that give it use once, few, many or a size class.

V: TRBV4-1
D: -
size: -
J: TRBJ2-1
DNA: TGCGCCAGCAGCCAAGGCCCGGTCTCCTCCTCCTACAATGAGCAGTTCTTC
CDR3: CASSQGPVSSSYNEQFF

V: TRBV4-1
D: TRBD2
size: -
J: TRBJ2-2
DNA: TGCGCCAGCAGCCAAGCTTGGGCTAGCGGGCCAACCGGGGAGCTGTTTTTT
CDR3: CASSQAWASGPTGELFF

V: TRBV7-3
D: -
size: -
J: TRBJ2-1
DNA: TGTGCCAGCAGCCTCCGGACTGACAATGAGCAGTTCTTC
CDR3: CASSLRTDNEQFF

V: TRBV19
D: -
size: -
J: TRBJ1-6
DNA: TGTGCCAGTAGTCCGGGAGGCGGTGGGGATTCACCCCTCCACTTT
CDR3: CASSPGGGGDSPLHF

V: TRBV3-1/TRBV3-2
D: TRBD2
size: -
J: TRBJ2-7
DNA: TGTGCCAGCAGCCAAGAGGCCGGGGGGGGATATTACGAGCAGTACTTC
CDR3: CASSQEAGGGYYEQYF

V: TRBV6-6
D: -
size: -
J: TRBJ1-1
DNA: TGTGCCAGCAGTTACCATCCGAGGTATGCTTTCTTT
CDR3: CASSYHPRYAFF

V: TRBV6-6
D: TRBD1
size: -
J: TRBJ1-6
DNA: TGTGCCAGCAGAAAAGGACAGGGGGCGAATTCACCCCTCCACTTT
CDR3: CASRKGQGANSPLHF

V: TRBV9
D: TRBD2
size: -
J: TRBJ2-1
DNA: TGTGCCAGCAGCGTAGGCGGGGGGGCCTATGAGCAGTTCTTC
CDR3: CASSVGGGAYEQFF

V: TRBV19
D: TRBD1
size: -
J: TRBJ1-6
DNA: TGTGCCAGTAGTATAGACCGGGACAGGGAAATCCACTTT
CDR3: CASSIDRDREIHF

V: TRBV6-1
D: -
size: -
J: TRBJ1-5
DNA: TGTGCCAGCAGTGAAGCCCACATTTTTAGCAATCAGCCCCAGCATTTT
CDR3: CASSEAHIFSNQPQHF

V: TRBV25-1
D: TRBD1
size: -
J: TRBJ1-2
DNA: TGTGCCAGCAGTGATTCACAGGGGGCGAAGGGCTACACCTTC
CDR3: CASSDSQGAKGYTF

V: TRBV29-1
D: TRBD1
size: few
J: TRBJ1-1
DNA: TGCAGCGTTCGCTGGCCGGGCAGGGGGCCAGAAGCTTTCTTT
CDR3: CSVRWPGRGPEAFF

V: TRBV5-4
D: TRBD2
size: -
J: TRBJ2-7
DNA: TGTGCCAGCAGCTTCAGCGGGAGCCCCTACGAGCAGTACTTC
CDR3: CASSFSGSPYEQYF

V: TRBV27
D: -
size: -
J: TRBJ2-7
DNA: TGTGCCAGCAGTCGGGAACATGGTTACGAGCAGTACTTC
CDR3: CASSREHGYEQYF

V: TRBV19
D: TRBD1
size: -
J: TRBJ2-7
DNA: TGTGCCAGTAGTACGGGACAGGGTCCGGGCGAGCAGTACTTC
CDR3: CASSTGQGPGEQYF

V: TRBV7-2
D: -
size: -
J: TRBJ2-7
DNA: TGTGCCAGCAGCATACGGACGGAGGCCACCTACGAGCAGTACTTC
CDR3: CASSIRTEATYEQYF

V: TRBV28
D: TRBD1
size: -
J: TRBJ1-3
DNA: TGTGCCAGCAGGGGACAGGTCTCTGGAAACACCATATATTTT
CDR3: CASRGQVSGNTIYF

V: TRBV7-2
D: -
size: -
J: TRBJ1-3
DNA: TGTGCCAGCAGTACAGGGCGCTCTGGAAACACCATATATTTT
CDR3: CASSTGRSGNTIYF

V: TRBV27
D: -
size: once
J: TRBJ2-7
DNA: TGTGCCGCCGGGAGCGGGCGCCCCTACGAGCAGTACTTC
CDR3: CAAGSGRPYEQYF

V: TRBV6-5
D: -
size: -
J: TRBJ1-1
DNA: TGTGCCAGCAGTTGGGGGGGGGTTATCGGCACTGAAGCTTTCTTT
CDR3: CASSWGGVIGTEAFF

V: TRBV7-3
D: -
size: -
J: TRBJ2-5
DNA: TGTGCCAGCAGCGAAGGAGGGAGCGGGGAGACCCAGTACTTC
CDR3: CASSEGGSGETQYF

V: TRBV7-9
D: -
size: -
J: TRBJ1-2
DNA: TGTGCCAGCAGCCACCACAGGGAGCACGACTATGGCTACACCTTC
CDR3: CASSHHREHDYGYTF

V: TRBV7-9
D: -
size: -
J: TRBJ2-5
DNA: TGTGCCAGCGGTTCAGGGTATAGAGAGACCCAGTACTTC
CDR3: CASGSGYRETQYF

V: TRBV9
D: TRBD1
size: -
J: TRBJ2-7
DNA: TGTGCCAGCAGCTTCCGGGACAGCCAAAACTACGAGCAGTACTTC
CDR3: CASSFRDSQNYEQYF

V: TRBV6-5
D: -
size: -
J: TRBJ1-1
DNA: TGTGCCAGCAGTCCGGTAATGAACACTGAAGCTTTCTTT
CDR3: CASSPVMNTEAFF

V: TRBV7-8
D: -
size: -
J: TRBJ2-2
DNA: TGTGCCAGCAGCTTAGAGGGGCTCACCGGGGAGCTGTTTTTT
CDR3: CASSLEGLTGELFF

V: TRBV7-8
D: -
size: -
J: TRBJ1-1
DNA: TGTGCCAGCAGCTTAAACCGACTGCCGAACACTGAAGCTTTCTTT
CDR3: CASSLNRLPNTEAFF

V: TRBV28
D: -
size: -
J: TRBJ2-7
DNA: TGTGCCAGCAGTCTAGGAGGGGTGAGCTCCTACGAGCAGTACTTC
CDR3: CASSLGGVSSYEQYF

V: TRBV4-2
D: TRBD1
size: -
J: TRBJ1-6
DNA: TGTGCCAGCAGCCAAGGGGACAGGGGGCGGAATTCACCCCTCCACTTT
CDR3: CASSQGDRGRNSPLHF

V: TRBV5-6
D: TRBD1
size: -
J: TRBJ1-2
DNA: TGTGCCAGCAGCTCTGCAGGGGGCGATGGCTACACCTTC
CDR3: CASSSAGGDGYTF

V: TRBV4-1
D: -
size: -
J: TRBJ2-2
DNA: TGCGCCAGCAGCCATATACCGGGGAACACCGGGGAGCTGTTTTTT
CDR3: CASSHIPGNTGELFF

V: TRBV21-1
D: -
size: -
J: TRBJ2-3
DNA: TGTGCCAGCCATGCTTGGGACTCGTACACAGATACGCAGTATTTT
CDR3: CASHAWDSYTDTQYF

V: TRBV10-3
D: TRBD2
size: -
J: TRBJ2-3
DNA: TGTGCCATCAGAATGCACGTAGCGGGGGGCCCCACAGATACGCAGTATTTT
CDR3: CAIRMHVAGGPTDTQYF

V: TRBV9
D: TRBD1
size: -
J: TRBJ1-4
DNA: TGTGCCAGCAGCGAGGGACAGGACTATAATGAAAAACTGTTTTTT
CDR3: CASSEGQDYNEKLFF

V: TRBV5-1
D: -
size: -
J: TRBJ1-1
DNA: TGCGCCAGCAGCTTGTATCGCACATCTGAAGCTTTCTTT
CDR3: CASSLYRTSEAFF

V: TRBV28
D: TRBD1
size: -
J: TRBJ1-3
DNA: TGTGCCAGCAGCCCCCACAGGGGCCGCTCTGGAAACACCATATATTTT
CDR3: CASSPHRGRSGNTIYF

V: TRBV7-9
D: -
size: -
J: TRBJ1-1
DNA: TGTGCCAGCACGCAGCAAGGCGGGAACACTGAAGCTTTCTTT
CDR3: CASTQQGGNTEAFF

V: TRBV7-9
D: -
size: -
J: TRBJ1-5
DNA: TGTGCCAGCAGCTCCTATAGTCCCGGGACATCGAATCAGCCCCAGCATTTT
CDR3: CASSSYSPGTSNQPQHF

V: TRBV18
D: -
size: -
J: TRBJ2-2
DNA: TGTGCCAGCTCTACCGCCGGGGGATCGAACACCGGGGAGCTGTTTTTT
CDR3: CASSTAGGSNTGELFF

V: TRBV6-5
D: TRBD2
size: -
J: TRBJ2-2
DNA: TGTGCCAGCAGGGCGGGAGGCCGCGCCGGGGAGCTGTTTTTT
CDR3: CASRAGGRAGELFF

V: TRBV28
D: TRBD1
size: -
J: TRBJ1-5
DNA: TGTGCCAGCAGTTTCGACAGGGGAGGAGGTCAGCCCCAGCATTTT
CDR3: CASSFDRGGGQPQHF

V: TRBV29-1
D: TRBD2
size: -
J: TRBJ2-1
DNA: TGCAGCGCAATAGCGGGAGCACCCTGGGAGCAGTTCTTC
CDR3: CSAIAGAPWEQFF

V: TRBV7-9
D: TRBD1
size: once
J: TRBJ2-7
DNA: TGTGCCAGCAGCGCAACAGGGGGCCACGAGCAGTACTTC
CDR3: CASSATGGHEQYF

V: TRBV30
D: TRBD1
size: -
J: TRBJ1-5
DNA: TGTGCCTGGAGCCGGGACAGGTTCAATCAGCCCCAGCATTTT
CDR3: CAWSRDRFNQPQHF

V: TRBV29-1
D: -
size: once
J: TRBJ1-3
DNA: TGCAGCGTTATCACAGGGTTCTCTGGAAACACCATATATTTT
CDR3: CSVITGFSGNTIYF

V: TRBV14
D: TRBD2
size: -
J: TRBJ2-3
DNA: TGTGCCAGCAGCCATCTAGCGGGTGGCTCAGATACGCAGTATTTT
CDR3: CASSHLAGGSDTQYF

V: TRBV28
D: TRBD2
size: once
J: TRBJ2-5
DNA: TGTGCCAGCAGTACAAGGACTAGCGGGGGGTTGCAGGAGACCCAGTACTTC
CDR3: CASSTRTSGGLQETQYF

V: TRBV19
D: -
size: -
J: TRBJ1-1
DNA: TGTGCCAGTAGTATCGGTCCAAGTTGGAGTCTATTTCGAAACACTGAAGCTTTCTTT
CDR3: CASSIGPSWSLFRNTEAFF

V: TRBV15
D: -
size: once
J: TRBJ1-5
DNA: TGTGCCACCAGCAGACTTCGGGAGCCCCAGCATTTT
CDR3: CATSRLREPQHF

V: TRBV7-2
D: -
size: -
J: TRBJ2-7
DNA: TGTGCCAGCAGCTTAGGGGGTGAGAGGGACGAGCAGTACTTC
CDR3: CASSLGGERDEQYF

V: TRBV5-6
D: TRBD1
size: -
J: TRBJ1-2
DNA: TGTGCCAGCCTAAAAAGGGGGCAACATGAGGGCTACACCTTC
CDR3: CASLKRGQHEGYTF

V: TRBV5-4
D: TRBD2
size: -
J: TRBJ2-7
DNA: TGTGCCAGCAGCTTGGGGGATGCGGGAGTTATATACGAGCAGTACTTC
CDR3: CASSLGDAGVIYEQYF

V: TRBV29-1
D: -
size: -
J: TRBJ2-7
DNA: TGCAGCACGGCCCAGGGATTGGTCCCTTACGAGCAGTACTTC
CDR3: CSTAQGLVPYEQYF